Presented here are 20 T cell receptor beta chains from one specimen sequenced in a study of T cell changes during pregnancy in multiple sclerosis. The protocol was immunoSEQ multiplex PCR, while the TCRdb copy is restricted to in-frame clones and leaves out a portion. Counted here are fewer than 65,000 clones, 93% occurring once; the ten biggest clones make up 1.5% to 2%. This specimen was peripheral blood, taken in the second trimester of pregnancy. These receptor sequences come from a female donor with multiple sclerosis, enrolled in a pregnancy study.

The V and J genes are TRBV19 and TRBJ2-1; 10 positions agree with TRBD2. Germline-derived CDR1 and CDR2 are LNHDA and SQIVND (reference sequence). The length of the CDR3 is 17 residues. The ends lost 0 bases at V and 3 bases at J; junction bases unmatched: 5. The CDR3 DNA follows: TGTGCCAGTAGTATAGAAAGCGGGAGGGCTTACTACAATGAGCAGTTCTTC. Its protein is CASSIESGRAYYNEQFF.

The rearrangement links TRBV19 to TRBJ2-4, with D perhaps TRBD2 (5 bases). CDR3 length: 18 residues. The V gene lost 2 bases and the J gene lost 3 bases, with 20 bases spanning the gap. CDR1 and CDR2 (germline): LNHDA, SQIVND (reference sequence). As DNA, the CDR3 is TGTGCCAGTAGTATAAGTGGGAGCCCTTCCCAACTCAAAAACATTCAGTACTTC. Amino acids: CASSISGSPSQLKNIQYF.

The gene calls are TRBV27 and TRBJ1-4, with a weak D call TRBD1 (5 bases). V lost 6 bases and J lost 6, with 11 bases in between. The CDR3 is 13 residues long. The germline V gene has CDR1 MNHEY and CDR2 SMNVEV (reference sequence). CDR3 sequence reads: CASRRDRDEKLFF. The CDR3 nucleotides are TGTGCCAGCAGGCGTGACAGAGATGAAAAACTGTTTTTT.

This chain connects TRBV29-1 to TRBJ1-2; D is perhaps TRBD1 (5 bases). V gave up 5 bases and J gave up 3 bases, with 22 bases separating them. The CDR3 sequence is 16 residues long. Germline assignment: CDR1 SQVTM and CDR2 ANQGSEA. DNA for the CDR3: TGCAGCGTTTTAATATCTCGCGGGGCCTCTGACTATGGCTACACCTTC. Protein: CSVLISRGASDYGYTF.

The chain couples TRBV28 to TRBJ1-2; D call uncertain. Germline CDR1 is MDHEN and CDR2 is SYDVKM. V was shortened by 10 bases and J by 3 bases, with 15 bases between the two germline ends. The length of the CDR3 is 13 residues. The DNA of the CDR3 is TGTGCCACTATGCTACGGAGCCACTATGGCTACACCTTC. Protein sequence: CATMLRSHYGYTF.

The chain's CDR3 is CASSYGQGATNEKLFF. CDR3 DNA: TGTGCCAGCAGTTACGGGCAGGGGGCAACTAATGAAAAACTGTTTTTT. The chain is built from TRBV6-6 and TRBJ1-4; 7 nucleotides match TRBD1. Germline CDR1 is MNHNY and CDR2 is SVGAGI (reference sequence). V gave up 2 bases and J gave up 0 bases; unmatched junction bases: 3. This CDR3 spans 16 amino acids.

The chain recombines TRBV7-3 with TRBJ1-1, with 7 bases lining up with TRBD1. V shed 4 bases and J 0 bases; nucleotides not matched to a gene: 8. CDR3 length: 16 residues. Germline-derived CDR1 and CDR2 are SGHTA and FQGTGA. The CDR3 DNA is TGTGCCAGCAGCTCGGGTCCAGACAGGGTGAACACTGAAGCTTTCTTT. Its translation is CASSSGPDRVNTEAFF.

The rearrangement uses TRBV15 and TRBJ2-1; 10 bases align to TRBD2. The CDR3 runs to 17 residues. Germline trimming cut 5 bases from V and 4 bases from J; bases unmatched to any gene: 11. The germline V gene has CDR1 LNHNV and CDR2 YYDKDF (reference sequence). CDR3 in DNA: TGTGCCACCAGCGGAAAAAGCGGGAGGGATAGATACAATGAGCAGTTCTTC. Protein product: CATSGKSGRDRYNEQFF.

V usage is TRBV6-5 and J usage is TRBJ1-2, with TRBD1 matching over 10 bases. Germline CDR1 MNHEY, CDR2 SVGAGI. The CDR3 contains 15 residues. The J segment lost 2 bases and the V segment lost 8 bases, leaving 8 bases of the junction unmatched. The CDR3 region is CASGPPGQGNYGYTF. The CDR3 DNA reads as TGTGCCAGCGGACCTCCGGGACAGGGGAACTATGGCTACACCTTC.

The chain has TRBV30 and TRBJ1-5; TRBD1 might be the D (5 bases). The V end lost 1 base, the J end lost 9 bases, and 13 bases lay between the germline ends. The CDR3 covers 13 residues. Germline V gene lookup returns CDR1 GTSNPN and CDR2 SVGIG (reference sequence). The CDR3 DNA reads TGTGCCTGGAGTGAGGCAGGGAGGATGCCCCAGCATTTT. Protein sequence: CAWSEAGRMPQHF.

The gene calls are TRBV19 and TRBJ2-1; TRBD2 aligns across 8 bases. J gave up 4 bases and V 5 bases, and 7 bases lay outside the gene matches. The germline V gene has CDR1 LNHDA and CDR2 SQIVND (reference sequence). The CDR3 totals 15 residues. CDR3 sequence: CASSWAGGTYNEQFF. The CDR3 DNA reads TGTGCCAGTAGTTGGGCGGGAGGAACTTACAATGAGCAGTTCTTC.

This chain uses TRBV11-3 with TRBJ2-1; 9 nucleotides agree with TRBD2. J was trimmed by 0 bases and V by 4 bases; bases with no gene match: 7. Germline-derived CDR1 and CDR2 are SGHNT and YENEEA. The length of the CDR3 is 17 residues. The CDR3, as DNA: TGTGCCAGCAGCTCCGGGACTAGCATTAGCTCCTACAATGAGCAGTTCTTC. Translation gives CASSSGTSISSYNEQFF.

The J gene is TRBJ2-1, the V gene TRBV7-9; 7 bases agree with TRBD2. Germline V gene data show CDR1 as SEHNR and CDR2 as FQNEAQ (reference sequence). The CDR3 is 18 residues long. J was trimmed by 5 bases and V by 3 bases; bases with no gene match: 16. In DNA form, the CDR3 reads TGTGCCAGCAGCTTTACCGGGGGAGGGCTGGTTGGGGACAATGAGCAGTTCTTC. Its protein is CASSFTGGGLVGDNEQFF.

The chain links TRBV11-2 to TRBJ2-2; TRBD2 aligns across 16 bases. Trimming at V came to 1 base and at J to 6 bases, leaving 5 bases not matched to a gene. From germline, CDR1 is SGHAT and CDR2 FQNNGV. This CDR3 has 18 amino acids. The CDR3 reads CASSLVGTSGREPGELFF. The CDR3 DNA sequence: TGTGCCAGCAGCTTAGTTGGGACTAGCGGGAGGGAACCCGGGGAGCTGTTTTTT.

This clone has more than one count but fewer than ten. The chain combines TRBV19 with TRBJ2-5; D gene uncertain. Trimming stripped 5 bases from V and 1 base from J, with 11 bases between. The CDR3 has 14 residues. Germline V gene lookup returns CDR1 LNHDA and CDR2 SQIVND (reference sequence). Written as DNA, the CDR3 is TGTGCCAGTAGTTCGGTCGGTTTCCAAGAGACCCAGTACTTC. Amino acids: CASSSVGFQETQYF.

V usage is TRBV30 and J usage is TRBJ2-1; TRBD2 matches 11 bases. CDR1 is GTSNPN, CDR2 SVGIG, per germline (reference sequence). This CDR3 contains 16 residues. The trim removed 5 bases at V and 5 bases at J, leaving 11 bases unmatched. The CDR3 DNA reads as TGTGCCTGGGGGGGTCTAGCGGGAGGCTTTGACAATGAGCAGTTCTTC. It is translated as CAWGGLAGGFDNEQFF.

This sequence joins TRBV7-2 and TRBJ1-4; tentatively, D is TRBD1 (5 bases). Trimming removed 5 bases at V and 8 bases at J, with 18 bases between. The CDR3 runs to 15 residues. CDR1 SGHTA and CDR2 FQGNSA come from the germline V gene. As DNA, the CDR3 is TGTGCCAGCAGCCCCGGTGGCGGGGACGGAGAAAAACTGTTTTTT. It encodes CASSPGGGDGEKLFF.

The CDR3 region is CASSDTPGAGADTQYF. In DNA, the CDR3 is TGTGCCAGCAGTGACACCCCGGGAGCGGGAGCAGATACGCAGTATTTT. The rearrangement uses TRBV6-4 and TRBJ2-3, with 8 bases matching TRBD2. V trimming: 2 bases; J trimming: 4 bases; junction bases outside the gene matches: 8. Germline V gives CDR1 MRHNA, CDR2 SNTAGT. The CDR3 loop spans 16 amino acids.

This clone was recorded only once. V and J are TRBV9 and TRBJ2-7; D remains ambiguous. The V gene's germline CDR1 is SGDLS and CDR2 YYNGEE. The CDR3 runs 13 residues. V dropped 2 bases and J dropped 8 bases, with 14 bases sitting between them. DNA of the CDR3: TGTGCCAGCAGCGTCCAGGATCTTACGAAGCAGTACTTC. This sequence encodes CASSVQDLTKQYF.

V usage is TRBV7-2 and J usage is TRBJ2-2; 13 nucleotides match TRBD2. This CDR3 has 16 amino acids. Germline V gives CDR1 SGHTA, CDR2 FQGNSA. V was pared by 4 bases and J by 2 bases, with 1 base of the junction left unmatched. CDR3 in amino acids: CASSWTSGRNTGELFF. DNA for the CDR3: TGTGCCAGCAGCTGGACTAGCGGGAGAAACACCGGGGAGCTGTTTTTT. The whole variable domain, filled in from reference TRBV7-2 and TRBJ2-2, reads GAGVSQSPSNKVTEKGKDVELRCDPISGHTALYWYRQSLGQGLEFLIYFQGNSAPDKSGLPSDRFSAERTGGSVSTLTIQRTQQEDSAVYLCASSWTSGRNTGELFFGEGSRLTVL.